A selection of T cell receptor beta chains follows, all from one sample in a study of beta chain features in type 1 diabetes. Only in-frame clones appear in the TCRdb table, and some are missing; sequencing was by immunoSEQ multiplex PCR. The sample holds 200,000 to 250,000 clones, around an eighth seen once. The sample consisted of naive CD4+ T cells from blood. The receptors originated from a woman in her thirties or forties in good health. Both conserved end residues are part of each CDR3. Each record gives: CDR3 protein, CDR3 DNA, J gene, CDR3 length, D gene, V gene, clone size. The D gene is left open where the match is weak. Size tells how often a clone was seen (once, few, many) or the class of an expanded clone, and some rows leave it out.

CASRIYNEQFF,TGTGCCAGCCGTATCTACAATGAGCAGTTCTTC,TRBJ2-1,11,.,TRBV6-5,many
CASSPASGGYNEQFF,TGTGCCAGCTCACCCGCTAGCGGGGGCTACAATGAGCAGTTCTTC,TRBJ2-1,15,TRBD2,TRBV18,few
CASSLLGTGVYGYTF,TGCGCCAGCAGCTTACTCGGGACAGGAGTCTATGGCTACACCTTC,TRBJ1-2,15,TRBD1,TRBV5-1,.
CASSFPNRVYGYTF,TGTGCCAGCAGCTTCCCGAACAGGGTCTATGGCTACACCTTC,TRBJ1-2,14,.,TRBV7-2,few
CASTPTQANQPQHF,TGCGCCAGCACCCCCACGCAAGCCAATCAGCCCCAGCATTTT,TRBJ1-5,14,.,TRBV10-2,.
CASSPQRGGDTQYF,TGTGCCAGCTCACCACAGCGGGGGGGAGATACGCAGTATTTT,TRBJ2-3,14,TRBD2,TRBV18,few
CASSLSGSMNTEAFF,TGCGCCAGCAGCCTCTCAGGGTCCATGAACACTGAAGCTTTCTTT,TRBJ1-1,15,.,TRBV5-1,.
CASSPRLDGKQSGF,TGTGCCAGCTCACCACGCCTCGACGGAAAACAGTCTGGTTTT,TRBJ2-3,14,.,TRBV18,.
CASSVGWSGYNEQFF,TGTGCCAGCAGCGTAGGCTGGAGCGGGTACAATGAGCAGTTCTTC,TRBJ2-1,15,.,TRBV9,few
CASSHGQGIANYGYTF,TGTGCCAGCAGCCACGGACAGGGGATAGCTAACTATGGCTACACCTTC,TRBJ1-2,16,TRBD1,TRBV14,few
CASSEAGQGLGYTF,TGTGCCAGCAGTGAGGCGGGACAGGGTCTTGGCTACACCTTC,TRBJ1-2,14,TRBD1,TRBV6-1,few
CASSARTDQETQYF,TGTGCCAGCAGCGCACGGACAGACCAAGAGACCCAGTACTTC,TRBJ2-5,14,.,TRBV5-5,few
CASSPGRVNTEAFF,TGTGCCAGCTCACCCGGCAGGGTGAACACTGAAGCTTTCTTT,TRBJ1-1,14,.,TRBV18,few
CASSSRGQSNTEAFF,TGCGCCAGCAGCTCGAGGGGGCAGTCAAACACTGAAGCTTTCTTT,TRBJ1-1,15,TRBD1,TRBV5-1,.
CASSIEPGGEQFF,TGTGCCAGTAGTATCGAACCGGGAGGTGAGCAGTTCTTC,TRBJ2-1,13,TRBD2,TRBV19,.
CASRQPGQSTGELFF,TGTGCCAGCAGGCAACCGGGACAGAGTACCGGGGAGCTGTTTTTT,TRBJ2-2,15,TRBD1,TRBV6-1,.
CASSLDSPGMGTQHF,TGCGCCAGCAGCTTGGATTCCCCCGGGATGGGGACCCAGCATTTT,TRBJ1-5,15,.,TRBV5-1,.
CASSLTSGGPDTQYF,TGTGCCAGCAGCCTGACTAGCGGGGGTCCAGATACGCAGTATTTT,TRBJ2-3,15,TRBD2,TRBV27,few
CASSFQVSGTDTQYF,TGTGCCAGCAGCTTCCAGGTATCCGGCACAGATACGCAGTATTTT,TRBJ2-3,15,.,TRBV5-4,.
CASSYLGGENGQPQHF,TGTGCCAGCAGTTACCTCGGTGGGGAGAATGGTCAGCCCCAGCATTTT,TRBJ1-5,16,.,TRBV6-6,once
CASSSTTGGVRVLGTEAFF,TGTGCCAGCTCATCAACTACAGGGGGCGTTCGCGTTTTGGGCACTGAAGCTTTCTTT,TRBJ1-1,19,TRBD1,TRBV18,.
CASIRQGQTYEQYF,TGTGCCAGCATCCGACAGGGGCAAACCTACGAGCAGTACTTC,TRBJ2-7,14,TRBD1,TRBV6-4,.
CASSLWTGLNTEAFF,TGCGCCAGCAGCCTATGGACAGGACTGAACACTGAAGCTTTCTTT,TRBJ1-1,15,TRBD1,TRBV4-1,few
CASSLNQGEFKAGELFF,TGTGCCAGCAGCTTAAACCAGGGGGAGTTTAAGGCCGGGGAGCTGTTTTTT,TRBJ2-2,17,TRBD1,TRBV11-3,few
CSVLQGLGTEAFF,TGCAGCGTCTTACAGGGGTTGGGCACTGAAGCTTTCTTT,TRBJ1-1,13,TRBD1,TRBV29-1,.
CASSLVWRGTADTQYF,TGTGCCAGCAGCTTAGTTTGGAGGGGTACGGCAGATACGCAGTATTTT,TRBJ2-3,16,.,TRBV7-8,.
CASSTTGTGTGELFF,TGTGCCAGCAGTACGACAGGGACGGGCACCGGGGAGCTGTTTTTT,TRBJ2-2,15,TRBD1,TRBV27,.
CASREGREGYTF,TGTGCCAGCAGGGAGGGCAGGGAAGGCTACACCTTC,TRBJ1-2,12,.,TRBV11-2,.
CASSQLLLRVGNTIYF,TGCGCCAGCAGTCAACTCCTTTTGCGGGTCGGAAACACCATATATTTT,TRBJ1-3,16,.,TRBV23-1,few
CASSQSSGEAFF,TGCGCCAGCAGTCAATCGTCGGGGGAAGCTTTCTTT,TRBJ1-1,12,.,TRBV23-1,many
CASSFGRGPGANVLTF,TGTGCCAGCAGCTTCGGCAGGGGGCCTGGGGCCAACGTCCTGACTTTC,TRBJ2-6,16,TRBD1,TRBV7-2,few
CASSPPGGGHNEQFF,TGTGCCAGCTCACCACCCGGCGGGGGGCACAATGAGCAGTTCTTC,TRBJ2-1,15,TRBD2,TRBV18,.
CASSGQGGGYGYTF,TGTGCCAGCAGCGGACAGGGGGGCGGCTATGGCTACACCTTC,TRBJ1-2,14,TRBD1,TRBV7-9,few
CASSYSLGQQTQYF,TGTGCCAGCAGTTACTCGCTGGGACAACAAACCCAGTACTTC,TRBJ2-5,14,.,TRBV6-5,.
CASSPGQGLQPQHF,TGTGCCAGCAGCCCCGGACAGGGCCTACAGCCCCAGCATTTT,TRBJ1-5,14,TRBD1,TRBV4-2,.
CASSFLGNEQFF,TGTGCCAGCAGCTTCCTAGGCAATGAGCAGTTCTTC,TRBJ2-1,12,.,TRBV11-3,once
CASSRGLAGALMDTQYF,TGCGCCAGCAGCAGGGGACTAGCGGGGGCCCTAATGGATACGCAGTATTTT,TRBJ2-3,17,TRBD2,TRBV5-1,.
CASSLAASGANVLTF,TGTGCCAGCAGTCTTGCGGCAAGTGGGGCCAACGTCCTGACTTTC,TRBJ2-6,15,.,TRBV7-9,many
CASSGRAGTARNSPLHF,TGTGCCAGCAGTGGACGGGCGGGGACAGCGAGAAATTCACCCCTCCACTTT,TRBJ1-6,17,TRBD1,TRBV25-1,few
CASSYVASGGKRTQYF,TGTGCCAGCAGTTACGTGGCTAGCGGAGGAAAGAGGACCCAGTACTTC,TRBJ2-5,16,TRBD2,TRBV6-5,.
CASMPRLAGGADTQYF,TGCGCCAGCATGCCAAGGCTAGCGGGGGGTGCAGATACGCAGTATTTT,TRBJ2-3,16,TRBD2,TRBV5-1,.
CSGNQGAVETQYF,TGCAGCGGTAACCAGGGGGCTGTGGAGACCCAGTACTTC,TRBJ2-5,13,TRBD1,TRBV29-1,.
CASSYDRDGNQPQHF,TGTGCCAGCAGTTACGACAGGGATGGCAATCAGCCCCAGCATTTT,TRBJ1-5,15,TRBD1,TRBV6-5,few
CASMGGETQYF,TGCGCCAGCATGGGAGGCGAGACCCAGTACTTC,TRBJ2-5,11,.,TRBV10-2,.
CASSLAGRGRDGYTF,TGCGCCAGCAGCTTGGCCGGCAGGGGCCGGGATGGCTACACCTTC,TRBJ1-2,15,.,TRBV5-1,.
CASSPGTGYRDGYTF,TGTGCCAGCTCACCCGGTACAGGGTATCGCGATGGCTACACCTTC,TRBJ1-2,15,.,TRBV18,few